A selection of T cell receptor beta chains follows, all from one sample in a study of cytomegalovirus exposure and HLA in healthy donors. Method: immunoSEQ multiplex PCR; TCRdb's copy keeps in-frame clones and lacks some. The table has some 170,000 clones, around 82% seen once; the top ten hold 10%. Sequencing used PBMCs. These receptors all stem from a young man in good health and CMV-seropositive. Each CDR3 is given with its conserved first and last residue. Each record gives: clone size, D gene, J gene, V gene, CDR3 protein, CDR3 DNA. The D gene is left open where the match is weak. Some rows mark clone size as missing; the rest say once, few, many or name a class of expanded clone.

clone_size: .; d_call: TRBD2; j_call: TRBJ2-5; v_call: TRBV30; cdr3_aa: CAGDSSGYQETQYF; cdr3_nt: TGTGCTGGGGATTCTAGCGGGTATCAAGAGACCCAGTACTTC
clone_size: .; d_call: .; j_call: TRBJ2-1; v_call: TRBV9; cdr3_aa: CASSVAGTLAPFLNEQFF; cdr3_nt: TGTGCCAGCAGCGTAGCCGGAACCCTAGCACCTTTTTTGAATGAGCAGTTCTTC
clone_size: .; d_call: TRBD2; j_call: TRBJ2-7; v_call: TRBV7-3; cdr3_aa: CASSYKRGRTYEQYF; cdr3_nt: TGTGCCAGCAGCTATAAGCGCGGGAGGACCTACGAGCAGTACTTC
clone_size: .; d_call: .; j_call: TRBJ2-5; v_call: TRBV4-1; cdr3_aa: CASSLTGLETQYF; cdr3_nt: TGCGCCAGCAGCCTCACAGGGTTGGAGACCCAGTACTTC
clone_size: .; d_call: TRBD1; j_call: TRBJ2-3; v_call: TRBV7-3; cdr3_aa: CASSLDRSTDTQYF; cdr3_nt: TGTGCCAGCAGCTTGGACAGGTCCACAGATACGCAGTATTTT
clone_size: .; d_call: .; j_call: TRBJ2-1; v_call: TRBV7-9; cdr3_aa: CASSLWGDMWSYNEQFF; cdr3_nt: TGTGCCAGCAGCCTATGGGGGGATATGTGGTCCTACAATGAGCAGTTCTTC
clone_size: once; d_call: .; j_call: TRBJ1-1; v_call: TRBV4-3; cdr3_aa: CASSQEAGGGTEAFF; cdr3_nt: TGCGCCAGCAGCCAAGAGGCGGGAGGCGGCACTGAAGCTTTCTTT
clone_size: .; d_call: .; j_call: TRBJ1-2; v_call: TRBV11-2; cdr3_aa: CASSHGGFYGYTF; cdr3_nt: TGTGCCAGCAGCCACGGGGGGTTCTATGGCTACACCTTC
clone_size: once; d_call: TRBD1; j_call: TRBJ1-4; v_call: TRBV7-2; cdr3_aa: CASSLALQGANEKLFF; cdr3_nt: TGTGCCAGCAGCTTAGCTCTGCAGGGGGCTAATGAAAAACTGTTTTTT
clone_size: once; d_call: TRBD1; j_call: TRBJ2-1; v_call: TRBV10-3; cdr3_aa: CAITRDRAVAGLNNEQFF; cdr3_nt: TGTGCCATCACCAGGGACAGGGCCGTAGCGGGCCTCAACAATGAGCAGTTCTTC
clone_size: few; d_call: .; j_call: TRBJ2-2; v_call: TRBV6-4; cdr3_aa: CASSDSQQGNTGELFF; cdr3_nt: TGTGCCAGCAGTGACTCCCAGCAGGGGAACACCGGGGAGCTGTTTTTT
clone_size: .; d_call: .; j_call: TRBJ2-7; v_call: TRBV7-9; cdr3_aa: CASSREGEQYF; cdr3_nt: TGTGCCAGCAGCCGCGAGGGCGAGCAGTACTTC
clone_size: .; d_call: .; j_call: TRBJ2-7; v_call: TRBV7-9; cdr3_aa: CASSLEGHEQYF; cdr3_nt: TGTGCCAGCAGCTTAGAGGGGCACGAGCAGTACTTC
clone_size: .; d_call: .; j_call: TRBJ2-7; v_call: TRBV27; cdr3_aa: CASSLGGRGYEQYF; cdr3_nt: TGTGCCAGCAGTTTAGGTGGGAGAGGCTACGAGCAGTACTTC
clone_size: .; d_call: .; j_call: TRBJ1-5; v_call: TRBV6-1; cdr3_aa: CASSVDRTIKPQHF; cdr3_nt: TGTGCCAGCAGTGTAGACAGAACAATCAAACCCCAGCATTTT
clone_size: .; d_call: .; j_call: TRBJ2-3; v_call: TRBV7-3; cdr3_aa: CASSSGGASTDTQYF; cdr3_nt: TGTGCCAGCAGCTCCGGGGGAGCCAGCACAGATACGCAGTATTTT
clone_size: .; d_call: .; j_call: TRBJ1-2; v_call: TRBV11-2; cdr3_aa: CASSKQDARGYTF; cdr3_nt: TGTGCCAGCAGCAAACAGGACGCTAGGGGCTACACCTTC
clone_size: .; d_call: .; j_call: TRBJ2-3; v_call: TRBV28; cdr3_aa: CASSSATDYTDTQYF; cdr3_nt: TGTGCCAGCAGTTCAGCGACGGACTACACAGATACGCAGTATTTT
clone_size: .; d_call: TRBD2; j_call: TRBJ2-1; v_call: TRBV7-3; cdr3_aa: CASSPGLAGHPTPYNEQFF; cdr3_nt: TGTGCCAGCAGCCCGGGACTAGCGGGCCACCCGACGCCCTACAATGAGCAGTTCTTC
clone_size: .; d_call: .; j_call: TRBJ1-1; v_call: TRBV6-1; cdr3_aa: CASSVLEYTEAFF; cdr3_nt: TGTGCCAGCAGTGTTCTAGAATACACTGAAGCTTTCTTT
clone_size: .; d_call: .; j_call: TRBJ1-2; v_call: TRBV5-6; cdr3_aa: CASSLEMAGVGGYTF; cdr3_nt: TGTGCCAGCAGCTTGGAGATGGCGGGTGTCGGCGGCTACACCTTC
clone_size: .; d_call: .; j_call: TRBJ2-2; v_call: TRBV7-3; cdr3_aa: CASSLMQAGNTGELFF; cdr3_nt: TGTGCCAGCAGCTTAATGCAGGCGGGGAACACCGGGGAGCTGTTTTTT
clone_size: .; d_call: .; j_call: TRBJ2-7; v_call: TRBV19; cdr3_aa: CASSPSDFNYEQYF; cdr3_nt: TGTGCCAGTAGCCCCTCGGACTTTAACTACGAGCAGTACTTC
clone_size: .; d_call: .; j_call: TRBJ1-5; v_call: TRBV6-1; cdr3_aa: CASSGTGDFEDQPQHF; cdr3_nt: TGTGCCAGCAGTGGAACGGGGGACTTCGAGGACCAGCCCCAGCATTTT
clone_size: .; d_call: .; j_call: TRBJ1-6; v_call: TRBV6-5; cdr3_aa: CASQSAGFNRPLHF; cdr3_nt: TGTGCCAGCCAATCCGCGGGTTTTAATCGGCCCCTCCACTTT
clone_size: many; d_call: .; j_call: TRBJ2-1; v_call: TRBV6-4; cdr3_aa: CASSDTAGLDYNEQFF; cdr3_nt: TGTGCCAGCAGTGATACGGCAGGACTGGACTACAATGAGCAGTTCTTC
clone_size: few; d_call: TRBD1; j_call: TRBJ2-2; v_call: TRBV7-9; cdr3_aa: CASSYRQGSGPTGELFF; cdr3_nt: TGTGCCAGCAGCTACAGACAGGGGAGTGGGCCCACCGGGGAGCTGTTTTTT
clone_size: .; d_call: .; j_call: TRBJ2-3; v_call: TRBV27; cdr3_aa: CASSQKPGRTQYF; cdr3_nt: TGTGCCAGCAGTCAAAAACCTGGGAGGACGCAGTATTTT
clone_size: once; d_call: .; j_call: TRBJ2-7; v_call: TRBV7-2; cdr3_aa: CASSLNRDYEQYF; cdr3_nt: TGTGCCAGCAGCTTAAACAGGGACTACGAGCAGTACTTC
clone_size: .; d_call: TRBD2; j_call: TRBJ2-7; v_call: TRBV27; cdr3_aa: CASSVTSGYEQYF; cdr3_nt: TGTGCCAGCAGTGTGACTAGCGGTTACGAGCAGTACTTC
clone_size: .; d_call: .; j_call: TRBJ2-7; v_call: TRBV2; cdr3_aa: CATLLDSSYEQYF; cdr3_nt: TGTGCCACCCTTTTAGACTCTTCCTACGAGCAGTACTTC
clone_size: .; d_call: TRBD1; j_call: TRBJ2-7; v_call: TRBV2; cdr3_aa: CASSSGQGAKEQYF; cdr3_nt: TGTGCCAGCAGTAGCGGACAGGGGGCGAAAGAGCAGTACTTC
clone_size: .; d_call: TRBD1; j_call: TRBJ2-3; v_call: TRBV28; cdr3_aa: CASPPGTGAFTDTQYF; cdr3_nt: TGTGCCAGCCCGCCGGGGACAGGGGCCTTCACAGATACGCAGTATTTT
clone_size: once; d_call: .; j_call: TRBJ2-7; v_call: TRBV28; cdr3_aa: CASTLGLIAYEQYF; cdr3_nt: TGTGCCAGCACCCTGGGACTTATAGCCTACGAGCAGTACTTC
clone_size: .; d_call: TRBD1; j_call: TRBJ2-7; v_call: TRBV28; cdr3_aa: CASSPLGAGQGVYEQYF; cdr3_nt: TGTGCCAGCAGTCCCCTCGGGGCGGGACAGGGGGTTTACGAGCAGTACTTC